The T cell receptor beta chain described here comes from a study of blood T cell repertoires in COVID-19. Study in general: Acute and convalescent COVID-19 specimens originated in the United States, Italy and Spain. PBMCs, B-cell-depleted T cells, or T cells were the source of the cDNA or gDNA that made up the material.

The CDR3 is 16 amino acids. The junction had 14 bases not matched to a gene; V was cut back by 5 bases and J by 7 bases. Germline assignment: CDR1 SGHTA and CDR2 FQGNSA. As originally analysed: Researchers report that nucleated cell counts were estimated from reference gene primer amplification. The assay was immunoSEQ multiplex PCR, and TCRdb's table has in-frame clones only and misses some. The DNA was the basis for D and trimming; V, J and clone size are from that table. The repertoire consists of about 150,000 clones, with 87% occurring once and the leading ten covering 3.5% to 4.5%. The sample consisted of peripheral blood. The chain links TRBV7-2 to TRBJ1-2; 9 nucleotides align to TRBD1. This TCR was recovered from a woman aged 55-69 years with active or convalescent COVID-19. CDR3 coding DNA: TGTGCCAGCAGCCTAGGGACAGGGATAGACTTTAGTGGCTACACCTTC. It codes for CASSLGTGIDFSGYTF.